This entry is about one T cell receptor (beta chain). The sample is drawn from a study of T-cell reconstitution after alpha-beta-depleted transplantation in children. Unique molecular identifiers were incorporated during preparation of the TCRbeta library. TCRdb recomputed calls from the PCR reads with MiXCR, one row per CDR3 protein. This sample yields approximately 1,000,000 distinct CDR3 sequences, of which about 29% are seen a single time; over 25% belongs to the top ten. With V trimmed by 4 bases and J by 2 bases, 11 bases remained unmatched. CDR1 is SGHRS and CDR2 is YFSETQ in the germline V gene. This CDR3 comprises 16 residues.

The TCR sequence derives from a boy younger than two who had a stem cell transplant for SCID, so the T cells may come from the graft donor. This sequence joins TRBV5-1 and TRBJ2-5; the match to TRBD1 covers 7 bases. The sequenced sample was PBMCs, mostly from graft donor cells, obtained 360 days after TCRalphabeta/CD19-depleted stem cell transplant. CDR3 DNA sequence: TGCGCCAGCAGCGGACTCGGGACAGAGAATCAAGAGACCCAGTACTTC. Encoded protein: CASSGLGTENQETQYF.